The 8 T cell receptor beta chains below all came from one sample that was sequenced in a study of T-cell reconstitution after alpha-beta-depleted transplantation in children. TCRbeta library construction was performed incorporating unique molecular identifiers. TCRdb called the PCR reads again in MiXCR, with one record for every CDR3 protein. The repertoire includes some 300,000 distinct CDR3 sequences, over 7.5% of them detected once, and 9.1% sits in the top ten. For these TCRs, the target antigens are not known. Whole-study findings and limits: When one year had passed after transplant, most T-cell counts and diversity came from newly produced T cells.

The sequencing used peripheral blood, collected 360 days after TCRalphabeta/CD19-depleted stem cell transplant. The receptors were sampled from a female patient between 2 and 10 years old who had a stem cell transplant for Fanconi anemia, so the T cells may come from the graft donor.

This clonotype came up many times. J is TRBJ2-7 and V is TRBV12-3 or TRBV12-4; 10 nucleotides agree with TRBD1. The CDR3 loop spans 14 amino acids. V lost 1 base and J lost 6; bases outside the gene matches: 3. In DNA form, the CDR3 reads TGTGCCAGCAGTTTAGGGGGGACAGGGGTCGAGCAGTACTTC. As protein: CASSLGGTGVEQYF.

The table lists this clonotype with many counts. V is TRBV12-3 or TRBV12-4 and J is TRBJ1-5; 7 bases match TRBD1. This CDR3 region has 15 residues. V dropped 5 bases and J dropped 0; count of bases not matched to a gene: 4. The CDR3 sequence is CASSNDRDSNQPQHF. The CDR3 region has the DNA TGTGCCAGCAGTAACGACAGGGATAGCAATCAGCCCCAGCATTTT.

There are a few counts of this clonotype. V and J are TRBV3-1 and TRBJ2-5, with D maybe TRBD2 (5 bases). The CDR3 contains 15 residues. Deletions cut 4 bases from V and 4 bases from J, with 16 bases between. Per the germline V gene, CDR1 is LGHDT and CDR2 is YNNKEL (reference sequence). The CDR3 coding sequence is TGTGCCAGCAGCCCGTCGGGATTTTGGGGAGAGACCCAGTACTTC. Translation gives CASSPSGFWGETQYF.

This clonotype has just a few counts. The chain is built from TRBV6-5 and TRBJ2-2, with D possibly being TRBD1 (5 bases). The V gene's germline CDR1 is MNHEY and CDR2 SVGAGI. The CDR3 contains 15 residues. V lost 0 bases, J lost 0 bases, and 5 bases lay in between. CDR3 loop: CASSYSGANTGELFF. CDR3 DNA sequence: TGTGCCAGCAGTTACTCAGGGGCGAACACCGGGGAGCTGTTTTTT.

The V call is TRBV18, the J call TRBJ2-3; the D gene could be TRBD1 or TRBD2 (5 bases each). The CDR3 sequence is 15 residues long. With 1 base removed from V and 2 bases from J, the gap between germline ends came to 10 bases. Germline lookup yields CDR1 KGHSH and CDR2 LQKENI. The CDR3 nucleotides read TGTGCCAGCTCACCACGTGGGGGTTTCACAGATACGCAGTATTTT. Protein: CASSPRGGFTDTQYF.

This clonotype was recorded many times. The CDR3 bases are TGCGCCAGCAGCTTGGATTACGCGGGGGATGAGCAGTTCTTC. It encodes CASSLDYAGDEQFF. The V gene is TRBV5-1, the J gene TRBJ2-1; 7 positions agree with TRBD2. The CDR3 is 14 amino acids. V shed 0 bases and J 8 bases; nucleotides not matched to a gene: 5. CDR1 is SGHRS, CDR2 YFSETQ, per germline.

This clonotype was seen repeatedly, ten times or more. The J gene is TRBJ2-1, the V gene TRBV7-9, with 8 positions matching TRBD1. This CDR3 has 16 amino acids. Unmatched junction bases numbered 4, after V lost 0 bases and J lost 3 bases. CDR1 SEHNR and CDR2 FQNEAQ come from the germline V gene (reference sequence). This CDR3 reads CASSLAGTGYYNEQFF. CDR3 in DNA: TGTGCCAGCAGCTTAGCCGGGACAGGATACTACAATGAGCAGTTCTTC.

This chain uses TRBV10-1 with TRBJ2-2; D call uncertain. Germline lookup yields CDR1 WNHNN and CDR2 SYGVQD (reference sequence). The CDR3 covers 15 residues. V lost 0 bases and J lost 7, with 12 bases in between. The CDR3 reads CASSESGWKHGELFF. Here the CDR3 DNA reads TGCGCCAGCAGTGAGTCGGGGTGGAAGCACGGGGAGCTGTTTTTT.